These 11 T cell receptor beta chains were all obtained from the same sample, sequenced in a study of T cell repertoires in ileal Crohn's disease. The data were produced by immunoSEQ multiplex PCR, yet TCRdb's version contains in-frame clones alone and is incomplete. The repertoire includes 1,500 to 2,000 clones, around four fifths of them detected once, and over 11% sits in the top ten. Sequencing was carried out using ileal tissue. The receptor source for this set is an adult with Crohn's disease.

V gene TRBV11-2 combines with J gene TRBJ2-3, with a tentative D call TRBD1 (7 bases). The V gene's germline CDR1 is SGHAT and CDR2 FQNNGV. This CDR3 has 14 residues. V was trimmed by 9 bases and J by 0 bases, leaving 13 bases between them. This CDR3 is CASGAGQSTDTQYF. CDR3 bases: TGTGCCAGTGGCGCGGGACAGAGCACAGATACGCAGTATTTT.

The rearrangement links TRBV2 to TRBJ1-5; 7 bases agree with TRBD1. J lost 4 bases, V lost 4 bases, and 4 bases had no gene match. Germline-derived CDR1 and CDR2 are SNHLY and FYNNEI. The CDR3 consists of 14 residues. CDR3 protein: CASSVQGKNQPQHF. The CDR3 nucleotides are TGTGCCAGCAGTGTACAGGGGAAAAATCAGCCCCAGCATTTT.

With regard to this clone: An end of the junction differs from the germline gene, which may be a read error. V gene TRBV7-3 combines with J gene TRBJ2-3, with a possible D match to TRBD1 (5 bases). Germline assignment: CDR1 SGHTA and CDR2 FQGTGA. This CDR3 has 13 amino acids. Here the CDR3 DNA reads TGTGCCAGCACCTTAGGTTCGCAGGGTACGCAGTATTTT. Translation gives CASTLGSQGTQYF.

The J gene is TRBJ2-7, the V gene TRBV27; 7 bases are shared with TRBD1. Germline CDR1 MNHEY, CDR2 SMNVEV (reference sequence). This CDR3 is built from 14 residues. J was trimmed by 0 bases and V by 5 bases; bases with no gene match: 4. For the CDR3, the DNA is TGTGCCAGCAGTGATCCAGGGGGCTCCTACGAGCAGTACTTC. This encodes CASSDPGGSYEQYF.

The V call is TRBV7-2, the J call TRBJ1-1, with TRBD1 as a possible D gene (6 bases). Germline loops: CDR1 SGHTA, CDR2 FQGNSA. V lost 5 bases and J 3 bases, leaving 19 bases between the germline ends. CDR3 length equals 16 residues. The CDR3 sequence: CASSPLGGGLDTEAFF. For the CDR3, the DNA is TGTGCCAGCAGCCCCCTGGGAGGGGGGCTGGACACTGAAGCTTTCTTT.

The chain joins TRBV7-2 to TRBJ2-7; 10 nucleotides line up with TRBD2. From germline, CDR1 is SGHTA and CDR2 FQGNSA. This CDR3 has 18 residues. The ends lost 1 base at V and 3 bases at J; junction bases unmatched: 12. The CDR3 here is CASSLVGAELAGDYEQYF. The CDR3 DNA is TGTGCCAGCAGCTTAGTAGGGGCGGAGCTAGCGGGGGACTACGAGCAGTACTTC. The full variable domain, in which reference TRBV7-2 and TRBJ2-7 provide the parts outside the CDR3, is GAGVSQSPSNKVTEKGKDVELRCDPISGHTALYWYRQSLGQGLEFLIYFQGNSAPDKSGLPSDRFSAERTGGSVSTLTIQRTQQEDSAVYLCASSLVGAELAGDYEQYFGPGTRLTVT.

The chain is built from TRBV7-8 and TRBJ1-6; D uncertain. The V gene lost 2 bases and the J gene lost 7 bases, with 6 bases spanning the gap. Germline V gene data show CDR1 as SGHVS and CDR2 as FQNEAQ. This CDR3 has 13 residues. The CDR3 loop is CASSLRENSPLHF. The CDR3 DNA reads TGTGCCAGCAGCTTACGGGAAAATTCACCCCTCCACTTT.

The chain employs TRBV7-2 and TRBJ2-6; 8 bases line up with TRBD1. Germline CDR1 reads SGHTA; CDR2 reads FQGNSA. J lost 4 bases, V lost 5 bases, and 10 bases had no gene match. This CDR3 has 17 amino acids. CDR3 loop: CASSPRTGYSGANVLTF. CDR3 DNA: TGTGCCAGCAGCCCGAGGACAGGGTACTCCGGGGCCAACGTCCTGACTTTC.

The chain has TRBV7-2 and TRBJ2-1; tentative D call: TRBD2 (6 bases). The CDR3 extends over 15 amino acids. Germline lookup yields CDR1 SGHTA and CDR2 FQGNSA. V lost 5 bases to trimming and J lost 2 bases, with 13 bases between them. The CDR3 DNA follows: TGTGCCAGCAGCAGGCTTAGCGGTACCTACAATGAGCAGTTCTTC. Translated: CASSRLSGTYNEQFF. The whole variable domain, filled in from reference TRBV7-2 and TRBJ2-1, reads GAGVSQSPSNKVTEKGKDVELRCDPISGHTALYWYRQSLGQGLEFLIYFQGNSAPDKSGLPSDRFSAERTGGSVSTLTIQRTQQEDSAVYLCASSRLSGTYNEQFFGPGTRLTVL.

This clone has only one observation. V is TRBV27 and J is TRBJ1-1; D perhaps matches TRBD1 (5 bases). V shed 5 bases and J shed 1 base, with 11 bases lying between them. The length of the CDR3 is 14 residues. The V gene's germline CDR1 is MNHEY and CDR2 SMNVEV (reference sequence). In DNA form, the CDR3 reads TGTGCCAGCAGTAGTGGGGCCACGAACACTGAAGCTTTCTTT. Its translation: CASSSGATNTEAFF.

V and J are TRBV5-1 and TRBJ1-2; D remains ambiguous. The length of the CDR3 is 13 residues. With 2 bases removed from V and 2 bases from J, the gap between germline ends came to 7 bases. CDR1 SGHRS and CDR2 YFSETQ come from the germline V gene. The chain's CDR3 is CASSLQKNYGYTF. The CDR3 DNA sequence: TGCGCCAGCAGCTTACAGAAGAACTATGGCTACACCTTC.